Following are 18 T cell receptor beta chains from one sample sequenced in a study of blood T cell repertoires in COVID-19 (TCRdb year 2020). The library was produced with the immunoSEQ multiplex PCR assay. This immuneACCESS table, as held by TCRdb, lists in-frame sequences with V and J called but not all clones. Of the missing ones, under half trace to an unresolved V gene in checked studies; the others have no known cause. For this sample the table gives about 270,000 clones, of which more than 80% were detected only once. Clones ranked in the top ten supply approximately 2.5% of the sample. Sequenced: PBMCs or T cells enriched from blood (not recorded which). The source is a woman between 18 and 29 years old who had recovered from COVID-19.

This clone was picked up a small number of times. The CDR3 region is CASSSGGAIGEQFF. CDR3 nucleotide sequence: TGCGCCAGCAGTAGCGGGGGGGCGATCGGAGAGCAGTTCTTC. The V and J genes are TRBV10-1 and TRBJ2-1; 10 bases line up with TRBD2. With V trimmed by 5 bases and J by 10 bases, 8 bases remained unmatched. The CDR3 loop spans 14 amino acids. Germline V lookup: CDR1 WNHNN, CDR2 SYGVQD (reference sequence).

The rearrangement uses TRBV7-9 and TRBJ2-5, with TRBD1 matching 8 bases. CDR3 size: 13 residues. Germline CDR1 and CDR2: SEHNR and FQNEAQ (reference sequence). The J segment lost 5 bases and the V segment lost 4 bases, leaving 3 bases of the junction unmatched. CDR3 DNA sequence: TGTGCCAGCAGCTCGACAGGGGTCGAGACCCAGTACTTC. Translated: CASSSTGVETQYF.

The chain links TRBV5-1 to TRBJ2-3; TRBD2 matches 10 bases. V shed 3 bases and J 0 bases; nucleotides not matched to a gene: 4. This CDR3 has 16 residues. From germline, CDR1 is SGHRS and CDR2 YFSETQ. CDR3 loop: CASSSPSGGSTDTQYF. CDR3 bases: TGCGCCAGCAGCTCTCCTAGCGGGGGTAGCACAGATACGCAGTATTTT.

The chain combines TRBV12-3 or TRBV12-4 with TRBJ1-1; TRBD1 is a possible D gene (5 bases). The CDR3 runs 13 residues. V lost 6 bases and J lost 4, with 12 bases in between. For the CDR3, the DNA is TGTGCCAGCAGCCTGACAGAGGTCACTGAAGCTTTCTTT. Translating it yields CASSLTEVTEAFF.

The chain has TRBV11-2 and TRBJ2-7; unclear D gene. Trimming removed 8 bases at V and 3 bases at J, with 8 bases between. This CDR3 has 11 residues. CDR1 is SGHAT, CDR2 FQNNGV, per germline. The CDR3, as DNA: TGTGCCAGCGCAGATTTCTACGAGCAGTACTTC. Encoded protein: CASADFYEQYF.

This chain joins TRBV27 and TRBJ1-2, with no clear D. From germline, CDR1 is MNHEY and CDR2 SMNVEV (reference sequence). CDR3 size: 17 residues. V was trimmed by 5 bases and J by 0 bases, leaving 19 bases between them. The CDR3 DNA reads as TGTGCCAGCAGTCGCTCTCATACCCGGTCGGCTAACTATGGCTACACCTTC. This gives the protein CASSRSHTRSANYGYTF.

The chain employs TRBV7-9 and TRBJ1-2; perhaps TRBD1 as D (5 bases). Germline CDR1 reads SEHNR; CDR2 reads FQNEAQ (reference sequence). CDR3 size: 14 residues. V lost 2 bases and J lost 7, with 14 bases in between. The CDR3 reads CASSLIHGGFGYTF. The CDR3 DNA reads TGTGCCAGCAGCTTAATTCACGGGGGTTTTGGCTACACCTTC. The full variable domain, completed using reference TRBV7-9 and TRBJ1-2, is DTGVSQNPRHKITKRGQNVTFRCDPISEHNRLYWYRQTLGQGPEFLTYFQNEAQLEKSRLLSDRFSAERPKGSFSTLEIQRTEQGDSAMYLCASSLIHGGFGYTFGSGTRLTVV.

This clone was picked up a small number of times. V gene TRBV28 combines with J gene TRBJ2-1; 13 positions match TRBD2. Germline CDR1 MDHEN, CDR2 SYDVKM. The CDR3 spans 17 residues. V lost 3 bases to trimming and J lost 4 bases; unmatched junction nucleotides: 6. CDR3 amino acids: CASSFTSGGARYNEQFF. As DNA, the CDR3 is TGTGCCAGCAGTTTCACTAGCGGGGGGGCGAGGTACAATGAGCAGTTCTTC.

Note on this clone: In the same sample, other DNA sequences code for this CDR3. The CDR3 is CASSYRGNQPQHF. The CDR3 nucleotides read TGTGCCAGCAGTTACAGGGGAAATCAGCCCCAGCATTTT. V gene TRBV6-5 combines with J gene TRBJ1-5, with D perhaps TRBD1 (5 bases). Germline values: CDR1 MNHEY, CDR2 SVGAGI. The germline V and J ends were trimmed by 2 bases and 4 bases, with 6 bases remaining between them. This CDR3 contains 13 residues.

This clone appeared a single time. The chain employs TRBV2 and TRBJ1-2; D remains unclear. The length of the CDR3 is 11 residues. With 6 bases removed from V and 14 bases from J, the gap between germline ends came to 16 bases. Germline V gives CDR1 SNHLY, CDR2 FYNNEI. As DNA, the CDR3 is TGTGCCAGCAGATCGGCCATTCTGGAGACCTTC. Protein sequence: CASRSAILETF.

Points on this clone: Other DNA sequences in this sample translate to the same CDR3. The CDR3 sequence is CASSQVAGGDNEQFF. Here the CDR3 DNA reads TGCGCCAGCAGCCAAGTGGCCGGGGGGGACAATGAGCAGTTCTTC. This chain connects TRBV4-1 to TRBJ2-1; 8 nucleotides agree with TRBD2. Germline trimming cut 1 base from V and 5 bases from J; bases unmatched to any gene: 4. Germline CDR1 and CDR2: MGHRA and YSYEKL. The CDR3 runs to 15 residues.

The chain recombines TRBV2 with TRBJ2-3; TRBD2 matches 9 bases. J lost 5 bases, V lost 4 bases, and 7 bases had no gene match. CDR1 and CDR2 from the germline V gene are SNHLY and FYNNEI. This CDR3 has 15 residues. CDR3 protein: CASSGAGGTIDTQYF. The CDR3 DNA sequence: TGTGCCAGCAGTGGGGCGGGGGGGACGATAGATACGCAGTATTTT.

The chain links TRBV5-1 to TRBJ1-2; TRBD1 matches at 8 bases. The CDR3 runs to 17 residues. The trim removed 0 bases at V and 4 bases at J, leaving 11 bases unmatched. The germline gives CDR1 SGHRS, CDR2 YFSETQ. The CDR3 sequence: CASSLGAGGASGYGYTF. In DNA form, the CDR3 reads TGCGCCAGCAGCTTGGGGGCAGGGGGCGCGTCCGGCTATGGCTACACCTTC.

V is TRBV18 and J is TRBJ1-1; D unresolved. With 3 bases removed from V and 1 base from J, the gap between germline ends came to 9 bases. This CDR3 is built from 14 residues. CDR1 is KGHSH and CDR2 is LQKENI in the germline V gene. The CDR3 DNA reads TGTGCCAGCTCACCCGGGATGGGGAACACTGAAGCTTTCTTT. Its protein product is CASSPGMGNTEAFF.

The rearrangement uses TRBV2 and TRBJ2-7, with 7 bases identical to TRBD2. Germline trimming cut 8 bases from V and 2 bases from J; bases unmatched to any gene: 3. CDR1 is SNHLY and CDR2 is FYNNEI in the germline V gene. The CDR3 spans 12 residues. CDR3 coding DNA: TGTGCCAGCCTGACTAGCACCTACGAGCAGTACTTC. It encodes CASLTSTYEQYF.

The rearrangement joins TRBV4-1 to TRBJ2-7; no clear D gene. V was trimmed by 1 base and J by 2 bases, leaving 9 bases between them. The germline V gene has CDR1 MGHRA and CDR2 YSYEKL. This CDR3 has 14 residues. This CDR3 is CASSQVALTYEQYF. In DNA form, the CDR3 reads TGCGCCAGCAGCCAAGTTGCACTTACCTACGAGCAGTACTTC.

The chain uses TRBV15 and TRBJ1-2, with 8 bases fitting TRBD1. This CDR3 contains 13 residues. CDR1 and CDR2 from the germline V gene are LNHNV and YYDKDF (reference sequence). V lost 7 bases, J lost 4 bases, and 5 bases stayed unmatched. CDR3 bases: TGTGCCACCACCGTCGACAGGGGCTATGGCTACACCTTC. Its protein product is CATTVDRGYGYTF.

This clone was picked up one time. The chain uses TRBV5-1 and TRBJ2-3; 9 nucleotides align to TRBD2. J was trimmed by 1 base and V by 0 bases; bases with no gene match: 3. The CDR3 contains 16 residues. CDR1 SGHRS and CDR2 YFSETQ come from the germline V gene. As DNA, the CDR3 is TGCGCCAGCAGCTTGGTAGCTAGCGGGGGCACAGATACGCAGTATTTT. This encodes CASSLVASGGTDTQYF.